Shown below are 12 T cell receptor beta chains from a single sample sequenced in a study of cytomegalovirus exposure and HLA in healthy donors. Primers: 60 Vbeta forward and 13 Jbeta reverse. Repertoires were generated with immunoSEQ multiplex PCR, while TCRdb's copy carries only in-frame clones and drops some. The profile covers some 110,000 clones, with about four fifths appearing a single time and less than 15% taken by the ten largest. Sequenced: PBMCs. The receptors originated from a woman between 55 and 75 years old in good health and CMV-seropositive.

The rearrangement uses TRBV2 and TRBJ2-1, with D perhaps TRBD1 (5 bases). Looked up from germline, CDR1 is SNHLY and CDR2 is FYNNEI. Trimming took 3 bases from V and 5 from J, leaving 8 bases between them. The CDR3 is 13 residues long. In DNA, the CDR3 is TGTGCCAGCAGTGAGGTCAGGGACAATGAGCAGTTCTTC. Its protein is CASSEVRDNEQFF.

In this sample, this clone turned up a few times. The chain is built from TRBV5-1 and TRBJ2-3; D call uncertain. The V gene lost 0 bases and the J gene lost 2 bases, with 7 bases spanning the gap. Germline V gives CDR1 SGHRS, CDR2 YFSETQ. The CDR3 is 14 residues long. The CDR3, as DNA: TGCGCCAGCAGCTTGGGTGAGATCACAGATACGCAGTATTTT. Protein product: CASSLGEITDTQYF.

CDR3 coding DNA: TGTGCCAGCAGTCCCTCGGGGACAGGTTCCTTGACTGGCTACACCTTC. This codes for CASSPSGTGSLTGYTF. V gene TRBV6-6 combines with J gene TRBJ1-2; 8 bases are shared with TRBD1. The CDR3 length is 16 residues. The V gene end was trimmed by 5 bases and the J gene end by 7 bases; junction bases not matched to a gene: 15. Germline-derived CDR1 and CDR2 are MNHNY and SVGAGI (reference sequence).

This clone was recorded once. The rearrangement joins TRBV5-6 to TRBJ2-5; D ambiguous. The J call is uncertain, as TRBJ2-7 better fits the DNA end. Germline lookup yields CDR1 SGHDT and CDR2 YYEEEE. This CDR3 is 14 amino acids long. This chain's CDR3 is CASSLESLSYEQYF. The CDR3 nucleotides are TGTGCCAGCAGCTTGGAGTCACTCTCCTACGAGCAGTACTTC.

This clone was detected only a few times. This chain joins TRBV25-1 and TRBJ2-5, with D unresolved. The ends were cut back, 2 bases at V and 13 bases at J, with 11 bases in the middle. The CDR3 contains 11 residues. Germline CDR1 MGHDK, CDR2 SYGVNS. The CDR3 bases are TGTGCCAGCAGTGAAGTCAGCGTCGGGTACTTC. Its protein product is CASSEVSVGYF.

This chain joins TRBV18 and TRBJ2-7; 10 bases agree with TRBD1. The CDR3 contains 16 residues. The trim removed 3 bases at V and 3 bases at J, leaving 8 bases unmatched. The germline V gene has CDR1 KGHSH and CDR2 LQKENI. The CDR3 nucleotides read TGTGCCAGCTCACCGACAGGGGGCGCCATCGACTACGAGCAGTACTTC. It is translated as CASSPTGGAIDYEQYF.

V and J are TRBV9 and TRBJ2-1; TRBD2 is a possible D gene (5 bases). Trimming removed 3 bases at V and 4 bases at J, with 11 bases between. CDR1 SGDLS and CDR2 YYNGEE come from the germline V gene. The CDR3 has 14 residues. For the CDR3, the DNA is TGTGCCAGCAGCGCCCCGGGATCGTACAATGAGCAGTTCTTC. Protein: CASSAPGSYNEQFF.

V is TRBV20-1 and J is TRBJ2-2, with D perhaps TRBD2 (6 bases). Per germline, CDR1 DFQATT and CDR2 SNEGSKA (reference sequence). V lost 6 bases and J 5 bases, leaving 7 bases between the germline ends. The CDR3 totals 11 residues. CDR3 sequence (DNA): TGCAGTGCCGGGAGAACCGGGGAGCTGTTTTTT. Protein product: CSAGRTGELFF.

The chain recombines TRBV7-3 with TRBJ1-3; TRBD1 aligns across 7 bases. Trimming removed 3 bases from V and 1 base from J; junction bases left unmatched: 15. Germline CDR1 reads SGHTA; CDR2 reads FQGTGA. The CDR3 covers 19 residues. The CDR3 spells CASSFLKRTGEGSGNTIYF. CDR3 in DNA: TGTGCCAGCAGCTTCTTAAAGAGAACAGGGGAAGGGTCTGGAAACACCATATATTTT. The full variable domain, its missing parts supplied by reference TRBV7-3 and TRBJ1-3, is GAGVSQTPSNKVTEKGKYVELRCDPISGHTALYWYRQSLGQGPEFLIYFQGTGAADDSGLPNDRFFAVRPEGSVSTLKIQRTERGDSAVYLCASSFLKRTGEGSGNTIYFGEGSWLTVV.

This chain uses TRBV5-1 with TRBJ2-1; 12 bases agree with TRBD2. The germline CDR1 and CDR2 sequences are SGHRS and YFSETQ. V was pared by 4 bases and J by 3 bases, with 8 bases of the junction left unmatched. The CDR3 sequence is 17 residues long. DNA of the CDR3: TGCGCCAGCAGCGGGACTAGCGGGTCCCGATACTACAATGAGCAGTTCTTC. Its protein is CASSGTSGSRYYNEQFF.

V and J are TRBV27 and TRBJ1-1, with TRBD1 matching 7 bases. V trimming: 4 bases; J trimming: 4 bases; junction bases outside the gene matches: 3. The CDR3 runs to 13 residues. Germline lookup yields CDR1 MNHEY and CDR2 SMNVEV (reference sequence). CDR3 sequence (DNA): TGTGCCAGCAGTTATCGGGACAGCACTGAAGCTTTCTTT. Protein product: CASSYRDSTEAFF.

The chain is built from TRBV7-9 and TRBJ1-1, with D maybe TRBD1 (6 bases). Per the germline V gene, CDR1 is SEHNR and CDR2 is FQNEAQ (reference sequence). The CDR3 has 16 residues. The V end was cut by 5 bases, the J end by 5 bases, with 21 bases between. The CDR3 loop is CASSISGTPRGTEAFF. CDR3 coding DNA: TGTGCCAGCAGCATCTCCGGGACACCCAGAGGGACTGAAGCTTTCTTT. Together with reference TRBV7-9 and TRBJ1-1, the CDR3 gives the full variable domain: DTGVSQNPRHKITKRGQNVTFRCDPISEHNRLYWYRQTLGQGPEFLTYFQNEAQLEKSRLLSDRFSAERPKGSFSTLEIQRTEQGDSAMYLCASSISGTPRGTEAFFGQGTRLTVV.